The 11 T cell receptor beta chains below all came from one sample that was sequenced in a study of cytomegalovirus exposure and HLA in healthy donors. PCR was performed using 60 Vbeta and 13 Jbeta primers. This table comes from immunoSEQ multiplex PCR, and its TCRdb copy is limited to in-frame clones, with some not included. The table includes over 200,000 clones, 78% detected once. Sequences were obtained from PBMCs. Receptors originate from a male donor in good health and CMV-seronegative.

This clone was picked up a small number of times. The chain links TRBV7-2 to TRBJ1-5; no clear D. This CDR3 is 14 amino acids long. The V gene lost 0 bases and the J gene lost 8 bases, with 11 bases spanning the gap. Germline loops: CDR1 SGHTA, CDR2 FQGNSA. CDR3 amino acids: CASSLALPVEPQHF. CDR3 in DNA: TGTGCCAGCAGCTTAGCGCTACCGGTGGAGCCCCAGCATTTT.

This sequence joins TRBV11-2 and TRBJ2-1, with D possibly matching TRBD2 (5 bases). The V gene's germline CDR1 is SGHAT and CDR2 FQNNGV. V was trimmed by 1 base and J by 2 bases, leaving 9 bases between them. CDR3 length equals 15 residues. CDR3 DNA sequence: TGTGCCAGCAGCTTAGTAGCGACCCCCTACAATGAGCAGTTCTTC. It is translated as CASSLVATPYNEQFF.

The CDR3 nucleotides are TGTGCCAGCAGCGTAGCCGGGACACGAGAACGGGAGACCCAGTACTTC. Its protein product is CASSVAGTRERETQYF. The rearrangement uses TRBV9 and TRBJ2-5, with D tentatively TRBD1 (6 bases). This CDR3 spans 16 amino acids. Germline V gene sequence: CDR1 SGDLS, CDR2 YYNGEE. V was clipped by 0 bases and J by 5 bases, with 17 bases between them.

The V gene is TRBV2, the J gene TRBJ2-1; 11 bases are a match to TRBD2. Trimming cost V 0 bases and J 2 bases; bases outside gene matches: 12. The CDR3 is 20 residues long. Germline V gene data show CDR1 as SNHLY and CDR2 as FYNNEI. CDR3 coding DNA: TGTGCCAGCAGTGAAGCGAGGGGCACTAGCGGGAGACTAACCTACAATGAGCAGTTCTTC. It is translated as CASSEARGTSGRLTYNEQFF.

V gene TRBV7-9 combines with J gene TRBJ2-5; 9 positions match TRBD2. After removal of 6 bases from V and 2 bases from J, the junction contained 10 bases not matched to a gene. The CDR3 is 16 amino acids. From germline, CDR1 is SEHNR and CDR2 FQNEAQ (reference sequence). CDR3 sequence (DNA): TGTGCCAGCAGTTCCCCAAAGCGGGAGGAACAAGAGACCCAGTACTTC. Its translation: CASSSPKREEQETQYF.

The chain links TRBV27 to TRBJ2-7; 13 nucleotides line up with TRBD2. CDR3 length: 16 residues. Germline V gene data show CDR1 as MNHEY and CDR2 as SMNVEV (reference sequence). V shed 5 bases, J shed 6 bases, and the junction held 10 bases outside the gene matches. CDR3 in amino acids: CASSPRTSGSWSEQYF. CDR3 DNA sequence: TGTGCCAGCAGTCCTCGGACTAGCGGGAGTTGGAGCGAGCAGTACTTC.

CDR3 loop: CAVDRGNSPLHF. CDR3 nucleotide sequence: TGTGCCGTGGACAGGGGTAATTCACCCCTCCACTTT. This chain links TRBV6-1 with TRBJ1-6; TRBD1 agrees at 9 bases. Germline V lookup: CDR1 MNHNS, CDR2 SASEGT. V shed 11 bases, J shed 6 bases, and the junction held 2 bases outside the gene matches. The CDR3 length is 12 residues.

The chain is built from TRBV10-3 and TRBJ1-3; the match to TRBD1 covers 9 bases. Germline lookup yields CDR1 ENHRY and CDR2 SYGVKD. Germline trimming cut 1 base from V and 4 bases from J; bases unmatched to any gene: 14. The length of the CDR3 is 19 residues. Here the CDR3 DNA reads TGTGCCATCAGTGAGTTGCCGCCGGGACAGGGATTAGGAGGAAACACCATATATTTT. The encoded protein is CAISELPPGQGLGGNTIYF.

This chain joins TRBV9 and TRBJ2-3; no reliable D call. Germline loops: CDR1 SGDLS, CDR2 YYNGEE. The CDR3 spans 14 residues. V was clipped by 4 bases and J by 1 base, with 10 bases between them. CDR3 loop: CASSPRVGTDTQYF. For the CDR3, the DNA is TGTGCCAGCAGCCCCCGAGTGGGCACAGATACGCAGTATTTT.

This clone has only one observation. The chain couples TRBV14 to TRBJ2-4, with D perhaps matching TRBD2 (5 bases). Trimming took 3 bases from V and 7 from J, leaving 13 bases between them. This CDR3 has 14 residues. Per germline, CDR1 SGHDN and CDR2 FVKESK. CDR3 residues: CASSQLGIANIQYF. CDR3 coding DNA: TGTGCCAGCAGCCAGTTGGGGATAGCGAACATTCAGTACTTC.

The V gene is TRBV19, the J gene TRBJ1-2; 11 bases are shared with TRBD1. V lost 5 bases, J lost 9 bases, and 8 bases stayed unmatched. The CDR3 totals 14 residues. Per the germline V gene, CDR1 is LNHDA and CDR2 is SQIVND (reference sequence). The CDR3 nucleotides are TGTGCCAGTAGTTATTTCGGACAGGGGGCCAGCTACACCTTC. Translating gives CASSYFGQGASYTF.